A selection of T cell receptor beta chains follows, all from one sample in a study of OX40 agonist ivuxolimab in advanced cancers. Sequencing was performed with immunoSEQ multiplex PCR; in TCRdb, only in-frame clones are kept and a portion is missing. The sample shows 65,000 or so clones, approximately 88% of them seen only once. The input for sequencing was CD4+ or CD8+ T cells sorted from blood, taken in a trial of the OX40 agonist ivuxolimab. The receptors shown here come from an adult with an advanced solid tumor such as melanoma, head and neck, liver or kidney cancer. Both conserved end residues are part of each CDR3. Each record gives: clone size, J gene, D gene, V gene, CDR3 protein, CDR3 DNA. D genes are given only for firm matches. The size of a clone is reported for some rows only, either as once, few or many, or as a class for expanded clones.

>NA|TRBJ2-1|TRBD2|TRBV11-2
CASSLVLAGGEQFF
TGTGCCAGCAGCTTAGTACTAGCGGGTGGTGAGCAGTTCTTC
>few|TRBJ2-1|NA|TRBV27
CASSLGWDSYNEQFF
TGTGCCAGCAGTTTGGGCTGGGACTCCTACAATGAGCAGTTCTTC
>NA|TRBJ1-3|NA|TRBV15
CATSRDASGLISGNTIYF
TGTGCCACCAGCAGAGATGCCTCCGGACTGATCTCTGGAAACACCATATATTTT
>NA|TRBJ2-1|TRBD2|TRBV28
CAGSSPRGGSYNEQFF
TGTGCCGGATCATCCCCGCGGGGGGGCTCCTACAATGAGCAGTTCTTC
>NA|TRBJ1-6|TRBD1|TRBV27
CASSFGPGQGAVGNSPLHF
TGTGCCAGCAGTTTTGGGCCGGGACAGGGGGCAGTGGGAAATTCACCCCTCCACTTT
>NA|TRBJ1-2|TRBD1|TRBV5-8
CAFMEEGQTRDVNYGYTF
TGTGCCTTCATGGAGGAGGGACAGACTAGGGACGTTAACTATGGCTACACCTTC
>NA|TRBJ2-1|TRBD2|TRBV14
CASSQPGLVQFF
TGTGCCAGCAGCCAACCGGGACTAGTGCAGTTCTTC
>NA|TRBJ2-7|TRBD2|TRBV6-6
CASSYSSGSYEQYF
TGTGCCAGCAGTTACTCGAGCGGGAGCTACGAGCAGTACTTC
>NA|TRBJ1-2|NA|TRBV28
CASSLTGPQYGYTF
TGTGCCAGCAGTTTAACGGGGCCTCAATATGGCTACACCTTC
>once|TRBJ2-2|NA|TRBV28
CASSLRGAQNTGELFF
TGTGCCAGCAGTTTACGAGGGGCCCAGAACACCGGGGAGCTGTTTTTT
>NA|TRBJ2-7|NA|TRBV18
CASSRAQRSGEQYF
TGTGCCAGCTCACGGGCCCAACGTTCGGGCGAGCAGTACTTC
>NA|TRBJ1-1|NA|TRBV25-1
CASSLSGTNTEAFF
TGTGCCAGCAGTTTGTCTGGAACGAACACTGAAGCTTTCTTT
>NA|TRBJ1-2|TRBD1|TRBV7-2
CASSLGGQGPSNYGYTF
TGTGCCAGCAGCTTAGGGGGACAGGGGCCGTCTAACTATGGCTACACCTTC
>NA|TRBJ2-2|NA|TRBV14
CASSRQTGIATGELFF
TGTGCCAGCAGCCGCCAGACCGGGATCGCTACCGGGGAGCTGTTTTTT
>NA|TRBJ1-4|NA|TRBV11-2
CASNTGIGNEKLFF
TGTGCCAGCAACACGGGTATTGGAAATGAAAAACTGTTTTTT
>NA|TRBJ1-2|TRBD1|TRBV19
CASSKSGTGGYGYTF
TGTGCCAGTAGTAAATCCGGTACAGGGGGCTATGGCTACACCTTC
>NA|TRBJ1-3|NA|TRBV14
CASSQDNSGNTIYF
TGTGCCAGCAGCCAGGACAACTCTGGAAACACCATATATTTT
>few|TRBJ1-4|NA|TRBV30
CAWTRGGGEKLFF
TGTGCCTGGACTCGAGGGGGGGGTGAAAAACTGTTTTTT
>NA|TRBJ2-5|TRBD1|TRBV11-3
CASSSSGTGRETQYF
TGTGCCAGCAGCTCCTCCGGGACAGGGAGAGAGACCCAGTACTTC
>NA|TRBJ2-5|NA|TRBV5-4
CASSVDQGGRQTQYF
TGTGCCAGCAGTGTGGACCAGGGGGGGCGGCAGACCCAGTACTTC
>NA|TRBJ1-1|TRBD1|TRBV4-1
CASSQAYRGRTEAFF
TGCGCCAGCAGCCAAGCGTACAGGGGTAGGACTGAAGCTTTCTTT
>NA|TRBJ1-1|NA|TRBV10-3
CAIRGGEGLYTEAFF
TGTGCCATCAGGGGAGGTGAGGGTTTGTACACTGAAGCTTTCTTT
>NA|TRBJ1-3|NA|TRBV28
CASSLLGGSGNTIYF
TGTGCCAGCAGTTTACTAGGGGGCTCTGGAAACACCATATATTTT
>NA|TRBJ2-2|TRBD2|TRBV7-8
CASQGTGGGTGELFF
TGTGCCAGCCAAGGCACGGGAGGGGGCACCGGGGAGCTGTTTTTT
>NA|TRBJ1-5|NA|TRBV18
CASSPRDTQGSQPQHF
TGTGCCAGCTCGCCTAGGGACACCCAAGGGAGTCAGCCCCAGCATTTT
>NA|TRBJ2-1|NA|TRBV2
CASSVTTGNYNEQFF
TGTGCCAGCAGCGTTACAACAGGGAACTACAATGAGCAGTTCTTC
>NA|TRBJ1-1|NA|TRBV11-1
CASSLQGNMNTEAFF
TGTGCCAGCAGCTTACAGGGGAACATGAACACTGAAGCTTTCTTT
>few|TRBJ2-2|NA|TRBV7-8
CASSSLPGTATNTGELFF
TGTGCCAGCAGCTCCCTCCCAGGGACGGCCACGAACACCGGGGAGCTGTTTTTT
>NA|TRBJ2-2|NA|TRBV7-2
CAQGVPGELFF
TGTGCACAGGGTGTACCCGGGGAGCTGTTTTTT
>NA|TRBJ2-5|TRBD2|TRBV27
CASSQNVAGAALGGQYF
TGTGCCAGCAGTCAAAACGTAGCGGGGGCCGCCCTAGGTGGCCAGTACTTC
>few|TRBJ1-6|NA|TRBV10-1
CASSEGESPLHF
TGCGCCAGCAGTGAAGGGGAATCACCCCTCCACTTT
>NA|TRBJ1-2|TRBD1|TRBV23-1
CASNQWDRGINYGYTF
TGCGCCAGCAACCAATGGGACAGGGGGATTAACTATGGCTACACCTTC
>NA|TRBJ2-7|NA|TRBV10-3
CAAKTNYEQYF
TGTGCCGCGAAGACAAATTACGAGCAGTACTTC
>NA|TRBJ1-2|NA|TRBV9
CASSVQPGGIYGYTF
TGTGCCAGCAGCGTACAACCGGGGGGTATCTATGGCTACACCTTC
>NA|TRBJ2-3|NA|TRBV2
CASSEARGADTQYF
TGTGCCAGCAGTGAAGCTAGGGGGGCAGATACGCAGTATTTT
>NA|TRBJ1-2|NA|TRBV9
CASSVEADYGYTF
TGTGCCAGCAGCGTAGAGGCAGACTATGGCTACACCTTC
>NA|TRBJ2-3|NA|TRBV19
CASSIFRGADTQYF
TGTGCCAGTAGTATTTTCAGGGGAGCAGATACGCAGTATTTT
>NA|TRBJ1-4|NA|TRBV19
CASSILQGGEKLFF
TGTGCCAGTAGTATTTTACAGGGCGGTGAAAAACTGTTTTTT
>NA|TRBJ2-1|NA|TRBV18
CASSPLATNEQFF
TGTGCCAGCTCACCACTAGCGACGAATGAGCAGTTCTTC
>NA|TRBJ1-2|NA|TRBV2
CASSEGSYGYTF
TGTGCCAGCAGTGAAGGGAGCTATGGCTACACCTTC
>NA|TRBJ2-5|TRBD2|TRBV5-6
CASSGSGTSIRETQYF
TGTGCCAGCAGCGGCTCCGGGACTAGCATTCGGGAGACCCAGTACTTC
>NA|TRBJ1-4|NA|TRBV6-1
CASRTGGLSEKLFF
TGTGCCAGCAGGACCGGGGGGCTAAGCGAAAAACTGTTTTTT
>NA|TRBJ1-2|NA|TRBV14
CASSQDPWQLGYTF
TGTGCCAGCAGCCAAGATCCGTGGCAGTTGGGCTACACCTTC
>NA|TRBJ2-1|NA|TRBV6-7
CASPRGAGGRNEQFF
TGTGCCAGCCCCCGGGGGGCAGGAGGGAGGAATGAGCAGTTCTTC
>few|TRBJ2-4|NA|TRBV29-1
CSVGGFDKNIQYF
TGCAGCGTTGGTGGTTTTGACAAAAACATTCAGTACTTC
>NA|TRBJ2-3|TRBD1|TRBV30
CAWSDPGQGTDTQYF
TGTGCCTGGAGTGATCCGGGACAGGGGACAGATACGCAGTATTTT
>NA|TRBJ2-3|TRBD2|TRBV28
CASSSLAGGTDTQYF
TGTGCCAGCAGTTCTCTAGCGGGAGGCACAGATACGCAGTATTTT
>NA|TRBJ1-3|NA|TRBV6-6
CATSGQGGNTIYF
TGTGCCACTTCGGGGCAGGGTGGAAACACCATATATTTT
>NA|TRBJ2-7|NA|TRBV6-1
CASSEGPGAYEQYF
TGTGCCAGCAGTGAAGGTCCAGGGGCCTACGAGCAGTACTTC
>NA|TRBJ2-1|TRBD2|TRBV7-2
CASSVVPGLAAYEQFF
TGTGCCAGCAGCGTTGTGCCGGGACTAGCGGCTTACGAGCAGTTCTTC
>NA|TRBJ1-4|NA|TRBV28
CASSQGQLGGEKLFF
TGTGCCAGCAGTCAAGGACAGCTTGGAGGGGAAAAACTGTTTTTT
>NA|TRBJ1-5|NA|TRBV5-8
CASSYGTPPVSQHF
TGTGCCAGCAGTTACGGGACACCCCCGGTATCCCAGCATTTT
>NA|TRBJ2-3|TRBD2|TRBV7-8
CASSLGPSGGRSTDTQYF
TGTGCCAGCAGCCTAGGACCAAGCGGGGGGCGAAGCACAGATACGCAGTATTTT
>NA|TRBJ2-5|TRBD2|TRBV15
CATSRDRASGNRETQYF
TGTGCCACCAGCAGAGATCGGGCTAGCGGGAATCGAGAGACCCAGTACTTC
>NA|TRBJ2-1|TRBD2|TRBV4-3
CASSQEPQRGDYNEQFF
TGCGCCAGCAGCCAAGAGCCCCAGCGGGGAGATTACAATGAGCAGTTCTTC